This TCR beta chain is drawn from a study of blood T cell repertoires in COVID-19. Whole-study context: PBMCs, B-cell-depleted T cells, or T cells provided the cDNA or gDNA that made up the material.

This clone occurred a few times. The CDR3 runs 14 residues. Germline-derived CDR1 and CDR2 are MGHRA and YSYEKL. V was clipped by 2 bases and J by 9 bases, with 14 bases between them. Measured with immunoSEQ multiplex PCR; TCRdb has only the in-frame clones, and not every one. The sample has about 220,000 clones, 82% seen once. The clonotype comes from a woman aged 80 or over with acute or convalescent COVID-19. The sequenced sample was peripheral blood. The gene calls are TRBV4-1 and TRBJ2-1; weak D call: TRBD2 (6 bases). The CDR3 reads CASSQWGRGGEQFF. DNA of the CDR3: TGCGCCAGCAGCCAATGGGGAAGGGGAGGTGAGCAGTTCTTC.